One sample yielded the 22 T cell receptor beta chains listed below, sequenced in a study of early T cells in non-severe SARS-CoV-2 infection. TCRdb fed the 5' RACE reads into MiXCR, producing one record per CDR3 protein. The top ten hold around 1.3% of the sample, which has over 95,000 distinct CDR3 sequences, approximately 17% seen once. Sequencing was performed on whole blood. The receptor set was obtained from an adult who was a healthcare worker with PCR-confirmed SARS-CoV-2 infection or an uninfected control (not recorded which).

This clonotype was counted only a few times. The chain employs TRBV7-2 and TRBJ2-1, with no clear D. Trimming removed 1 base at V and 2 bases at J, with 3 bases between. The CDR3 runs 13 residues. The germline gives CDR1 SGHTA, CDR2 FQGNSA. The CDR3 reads CASSLGPYNEQFF. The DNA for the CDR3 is TGTGCCAGCAGCTTAGGGCCCTACAATGAGCAGTTCTTC.

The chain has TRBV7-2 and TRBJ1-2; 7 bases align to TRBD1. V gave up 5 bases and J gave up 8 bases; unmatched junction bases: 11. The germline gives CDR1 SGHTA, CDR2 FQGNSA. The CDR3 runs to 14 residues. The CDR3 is CASSRDGTDGGYTF. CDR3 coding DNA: TGTGCCAGCAGCCGAGACGGGACAGATGGGGGCTACACCTTC.

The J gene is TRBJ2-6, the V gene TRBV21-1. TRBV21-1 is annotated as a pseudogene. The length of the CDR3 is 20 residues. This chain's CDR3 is CASSKVKGAPGLWRANVLTF. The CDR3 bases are TGTGCCAGCAGCAAAGTGAAAGGGGCCCCAGGACTCTGGAGGGCCAACGTCCTGACTTTC.

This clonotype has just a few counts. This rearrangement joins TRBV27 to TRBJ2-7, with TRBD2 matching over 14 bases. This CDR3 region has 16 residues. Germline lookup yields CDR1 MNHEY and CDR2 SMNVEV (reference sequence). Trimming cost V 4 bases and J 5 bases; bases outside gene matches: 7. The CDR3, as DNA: TGTGCCAGCAGTTCCGGACTAGCGGGAGGCCACCACGAGCAGTACTTC. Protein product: CASSSGLAGGHHEQYF.

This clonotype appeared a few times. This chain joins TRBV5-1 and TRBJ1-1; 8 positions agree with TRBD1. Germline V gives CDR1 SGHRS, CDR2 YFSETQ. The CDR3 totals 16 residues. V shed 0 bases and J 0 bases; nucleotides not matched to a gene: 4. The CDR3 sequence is CASSLGTGGMNTEAFF. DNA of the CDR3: TGCGCCAGCAGCTTGGGAACAGGGGGAATGAACACTGAAGCTTTCTTT.

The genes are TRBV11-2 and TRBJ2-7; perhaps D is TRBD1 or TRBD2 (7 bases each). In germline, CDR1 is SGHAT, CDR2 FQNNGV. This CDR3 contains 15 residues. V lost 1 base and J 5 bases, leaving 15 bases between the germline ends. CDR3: CASSLGETGRDEQYF. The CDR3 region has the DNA TGTGCCAGCAGCTTAGGGGAGACAGGGAGGGACGAGCAGTACTTC.

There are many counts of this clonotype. CDR3 in DNA: TGTGCCAGCAGCACCTGGACAGGGGAAAATCAGCCCCAGCATTTT. This encodes CASSTWTGENQPQHF. This chain uses TRBV2 with TRBJ1-5; 9 nucleotides match TRBD1. The germline V gene encodes CDR1 SNHLY and CDR2 FYNNEI. J gave up 4 bases and V 6 bases, and 7 bases lay outside the gene matches. The CDR3 is 15 amino acids.

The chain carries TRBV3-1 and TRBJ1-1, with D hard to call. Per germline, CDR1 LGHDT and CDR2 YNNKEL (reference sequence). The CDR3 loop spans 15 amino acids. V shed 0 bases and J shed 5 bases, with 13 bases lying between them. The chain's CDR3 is CASSQEWGAGTEAFF. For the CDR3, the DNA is TGTGCCAGCAGCCAAGAATGGGGTGCTGGAACTGAAGCTTTCTTT. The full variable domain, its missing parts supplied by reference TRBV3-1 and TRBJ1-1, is DTAVSQTPKYLVTQMGNDKSIKCEQNLGHDTMYWYKQDSKKFLKIMFSYNNKELIINETVPNRFSPKSPDKAHLNLHINSLELGDSAVYFCASSQEWGAGTEAFFGQGTRLTVV.

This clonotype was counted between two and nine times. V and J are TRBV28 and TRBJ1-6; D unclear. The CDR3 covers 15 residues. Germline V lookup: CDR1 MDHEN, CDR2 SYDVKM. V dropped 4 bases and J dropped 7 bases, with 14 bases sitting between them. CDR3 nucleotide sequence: TGTGCCAGCAGTTCAGCATCAGGTGGGAATTCACCCCTCCACTTT. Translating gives CASSSASGGNSPLHF.

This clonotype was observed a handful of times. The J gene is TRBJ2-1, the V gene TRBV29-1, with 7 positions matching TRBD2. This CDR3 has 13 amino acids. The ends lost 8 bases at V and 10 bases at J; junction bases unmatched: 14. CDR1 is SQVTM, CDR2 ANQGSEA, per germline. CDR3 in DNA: TGCAGCATGGGATTTGTGACTAGCAACGAGCAGTTCTTC. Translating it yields CSMGFVTSNEQFF.

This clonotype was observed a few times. CDR3: CASSQSGAGYSYEQYF. CDR3 nucleotide sequence: TGCGCCAGCAGTCAATCTGGGGCAGGGTACTCCTACGAGCAGTACTTC. The chain has TRBV23-1 and TRBJ2-7, with D possibly being TRBD1 (5 bases). TRBV23-1 is assigned to the ORF class and has an uncertain function. There are 16 residues in the CDR3. The V gene lost 0 bases and the J gene lost 0 bases, with 12 bases spanning the gap.

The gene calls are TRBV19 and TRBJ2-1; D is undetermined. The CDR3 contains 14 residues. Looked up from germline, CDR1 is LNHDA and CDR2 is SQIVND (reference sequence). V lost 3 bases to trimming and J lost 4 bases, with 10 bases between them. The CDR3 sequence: CASSMEQFYNEQFF. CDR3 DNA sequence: TGTGCCAGTAGTATGGAACAGTTTTACAATGAGCAGTTCTTC.

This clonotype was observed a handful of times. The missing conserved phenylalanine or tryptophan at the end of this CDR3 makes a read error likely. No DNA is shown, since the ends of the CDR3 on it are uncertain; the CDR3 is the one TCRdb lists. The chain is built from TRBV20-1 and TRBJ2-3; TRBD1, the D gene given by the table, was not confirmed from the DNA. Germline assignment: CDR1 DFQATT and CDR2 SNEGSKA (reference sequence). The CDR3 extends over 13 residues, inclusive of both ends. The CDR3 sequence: CSARDRRGGSLKK.

Here the CDR3 reads CASSLGLAGTTDTQYF. The CDR3 nucleotides read TGCGCCAGCAGCTTGGGTCTAGCGGGAACGACAGATACGCAGTATTTT. This chain uses TRBV5-1 with TRBJ2-3, with TRBD2 identical over 9 bases. Trimming removed 0 bases from V and 3 bases from J; junction bases left unmatched: 5. CDR3 length: 16 residues. From germline, CDR1 is SGHRS and CDR2 YFSETQ.

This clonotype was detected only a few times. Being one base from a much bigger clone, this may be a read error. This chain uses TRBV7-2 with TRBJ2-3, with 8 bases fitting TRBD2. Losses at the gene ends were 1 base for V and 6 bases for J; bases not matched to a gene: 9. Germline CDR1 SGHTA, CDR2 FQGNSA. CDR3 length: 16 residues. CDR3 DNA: TGTGCCAGCAGCTTAGTGAGCGCGGGGGGCAAGGATACGCAGTATTTT. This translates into CASSLVSAGGKDTQYF. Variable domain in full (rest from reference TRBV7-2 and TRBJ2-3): GAGVSQSPSNKVTEKGKDVELRCDPISGHTALYWYRQSLGQGLEFLIYFQGNSAPDKSGLPSDRFSAERTGGSVSTLTIQRTQQEDSAVYLCASSLVSAGGKDTQYFGPGTRLTVL.

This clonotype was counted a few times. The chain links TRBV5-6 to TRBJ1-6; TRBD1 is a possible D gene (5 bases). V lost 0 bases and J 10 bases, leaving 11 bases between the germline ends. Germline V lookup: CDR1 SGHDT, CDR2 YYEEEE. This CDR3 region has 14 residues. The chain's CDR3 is CASSLGRAPSPLHF. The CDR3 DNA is TGTGCCAGCAGCTTGGGCAGGGCCCCCTCACCCCTCCACTTT.

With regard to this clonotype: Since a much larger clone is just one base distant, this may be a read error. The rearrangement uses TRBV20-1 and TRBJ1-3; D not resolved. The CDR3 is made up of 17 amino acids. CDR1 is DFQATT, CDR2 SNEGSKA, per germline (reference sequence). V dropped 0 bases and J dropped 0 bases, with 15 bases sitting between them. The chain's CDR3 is CSARDAGTPVSGNTIYF. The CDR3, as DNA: TGCAGTGCTAGAGATGCCGGCACGCCAGTCTCTGGAAACACCATATATTTT.

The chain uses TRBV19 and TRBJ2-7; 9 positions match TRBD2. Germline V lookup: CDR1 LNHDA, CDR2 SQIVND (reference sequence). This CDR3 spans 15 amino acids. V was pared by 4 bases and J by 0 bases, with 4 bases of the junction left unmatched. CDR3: CASSTSGDFSYEQYF. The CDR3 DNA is TGTGCCAGTAGTACTAGCGGGGACTTCTCCTACGAGCAGTACTTC.

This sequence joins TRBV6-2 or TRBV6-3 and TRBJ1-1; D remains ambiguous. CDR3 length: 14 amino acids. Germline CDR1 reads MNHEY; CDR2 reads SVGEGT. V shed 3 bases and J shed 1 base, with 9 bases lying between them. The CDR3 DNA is TGTGCCAGCAGTTATAGCCTTCCGAACACTGAAGCTTTCTTT. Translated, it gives CASSYSLPNTEAFF.

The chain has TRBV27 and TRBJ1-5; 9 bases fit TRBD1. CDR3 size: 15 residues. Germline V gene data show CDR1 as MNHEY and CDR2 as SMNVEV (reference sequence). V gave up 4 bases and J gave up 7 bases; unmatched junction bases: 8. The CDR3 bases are TGTGCCAGCAGTTCCCGGGACAGGGTGGGCCAGCCCCAGCATTTT. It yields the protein CASSSRDRVGQPQHF.

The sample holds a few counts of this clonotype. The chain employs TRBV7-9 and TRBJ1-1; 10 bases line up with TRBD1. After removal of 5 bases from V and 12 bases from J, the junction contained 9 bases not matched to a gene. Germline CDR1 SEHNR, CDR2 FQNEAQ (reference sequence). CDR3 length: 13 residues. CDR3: CASSDSTGGQTFF. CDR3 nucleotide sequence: TGTGCCAGCAGCGATTCGACAGGGGGCCAAACTTTCTTT.

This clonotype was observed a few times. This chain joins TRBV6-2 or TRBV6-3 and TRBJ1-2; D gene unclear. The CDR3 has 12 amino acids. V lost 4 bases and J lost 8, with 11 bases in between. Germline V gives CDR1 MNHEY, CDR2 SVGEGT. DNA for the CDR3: TGTGCCAGCAGTTGGTCAGCCCGAGGCTACACCTTC. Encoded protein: CASSWSARGYTF.